These 28 T cell receptor beta chains were all obtained from the same sample, sequenced in a study of T cell changes during pregnancy in multiple sclerosis (dated by TCRdb to the late 2010s). Preparation of the library involved the immunoSEQ multiplex PCR assay. The clones in this table, taken by TCRdb from immuneACCESS, are in-frame only. Not every clone is retained; where verified, under half of the shortfall comes from an unresolved V gene, and the cause of the rest is unknown. This sample has about 68,000 clones in its table, and 91% of those were observed once. The biggest ten clones account for 0.7% to 0.95% of the sample. The material was peripheral blood, obtained in the second trimester of pregnancy. The receptors were sampled from a female donor with multiple sclerosis, enrolled in a pregnancy study.

The rearrangement uses TRBV19 and TRBJ1-6; D remains unclear. In germline, CDR1 is LNHDA, CDR2 SQIVND (reference sequence). The ends were cut back, 3 bases at V and 7 bases at J, with 10 bases in the middle. CDR3 length equals 14 residues. The CDR3 region is CASSMSTGNSPLHF. In DNA, the CDR3 is TGTGCCAGTAGTATGAGTACCGGGAATTCACCCCTCCACTTT.

V usage is TRBV19 and J usage is TRBJ1-5, with D possibly being TRBD1 (6 bases). The V and J ends lost 7 bases and 3 bases respectively, with 16 bases between them. The CDR3 runs to 15 residues. In germline, CDR1 is LNHDA, CDR2 SQIVND (reference sequence). The DNA of the CDR3 is TGTGCCAGTACCTCATCCTGGACAGTCAATCAGCCCCAGCATTTT. The encoded protein is CASTSSWTVNQPQHF.

This chain links TRBV9 with TRBJ2-1, with TRBD1 identical over 11 bases. Germline V gene data show CDR1 as SGDLS and CDR2 as YYNGEE. The CDR3 sequence is 19 residues long. Unmatched junction bases numbered 8, after V lost 0 bases and J lost 0 bases. CDR3 sequence reads: CASSVGGTGGLGSYNEQFF. CDR3 DNA: TGTGCCAGCAGCGTAGGAGGGACAGGGGGACTAGGCTCCTACAATGAGCAGTTCTTC.

The chain uses TRBV19 and TRBJ1-1; maybe TRBD1 (5 bases). V lost 2 bases, J lost 2 bases, and 9 bases lay in between. Germline-derived CDR1 and CDR2 are LNHDA and SQIVND (reference sequence). The CDR3 sequence is 14 residues long. CDR3 loop: CASSISQGNTEAFF. CDR3 DNA: TGTGCCAGTAGTATATCGCAGGGTAACACTGAAGCTTTCTTT. The full variable domain, completed using reference TRBV19 and TRBJ1-1, is DGGITQSPKYLFRKEGQNVTLSCEQNLNHDAMYWYRQDPGQGLRLIYYSQIVNDFQKGDIAEGYSVSREKKESFPLTVTSAQKNPTAFYLCASSISQGNTEAFFGQGTRLTVV.

The genes are TRBV5-6 and TRBJ1-6; the match to TRBD1 covers 10 bases. J lost 7 bases, V lost 4 bases, and 2 bases had no gene match. The germline V gene encodes CDR1 SGHDT and CDR2 YYEEEE. CDR3 size: 14 residues. Here the CDR3 reads CASSPDRGNSPLHF. The CDR3 region has the DNA TGTGCCAGCAGCCCGGACAGGGGGAATTCACCCCTCCACTTT.

The rearrangement joins TRBV5-4 to TRBJ2-2, with TRBD2 matching over 13 bases. Looked up from germline, CDR1 is SGHNT and CDR2 is YYREEE (reference sequence). V was clipped by 3 bases and J by 3 bases; unmatched bases: 8. The CDR3 runs to 18 residues. CDR3 sequence reads: CASSSGLAGFGDTGELFF. In DNA form, the CDR3 reads TGTGCCAGCAGCTCGGGACTAGCGGGGTTCGGGGACACCGGGGAGCTGTTTTTT.

The gene calls are TRBV30 and TRBJ1-5, with no clear D. V shed 4 bases and J shed 6 bases, with 13 bases lying between them. Germline lookup yields CDR1 GTSNPN and CDR2 SVGIG (reference sequence). CDR3 length: 13 amino acids. The CDR3 here is CAWTTAFGQPQHF. In DNA form, the CDR3 reads TGTGCCTGGACTACAGCCTTCGGTCAGCCCCAGCATTTT.

In this sample, this clone turned up once. V gene TRBV18 combines with J gene TRBJ2-1; 10 bases are a match to TRBD1. Trimming took 6 bases from V and 5 from J; bases not matched to a gene: 7. The CDR3 extends over 15 amino acids. Germline loops: CDR1 KGHSH, CDR2 LQKENI. The CDR3 DNA is TGTGCCAGCTCGACCGGGACAGGGGATAACAATGAGCAGTTCTTC. It encodes CASSTGTGDNNEQFF.

Comments on this clone: The sample carries other DNA sequences with the same CDR3. The chain employs TRBV10-3 and TRBJ2-5; TRBD2 matches 10 bases. V was pared by 9 bases and J by 5 bases, with 9 bases of the junction left unmatched. Germline loops: CDR1 ENHRY, CDR2 SYGVKD. CDR3 length: 14 residues. The CDR3 here is CAISSAGGVETQYF. CDR3 sequence (DNA): TGTGCCATTAGCTCAGCGGGGGGGGTGGAGACCCAGTACTTC.

The gene calls are TRBV19 and TRBJ1-2; TRBD1 aligns across 7 bases. The CDR3 contains 16 residues. Germline values: CDR1 LNHDA, CDR2 SQIVND (reference sequence). V lost 7 bases to trimming and J lost 7 bases; unmatched junction nucleotides: 18. The CDR3 protein is CASTHQGQVDYLGYTF. CDR3 in DNA: TGTGCCAGTACCCACCAAGGACAGGTAGACTACCTTGGCTACACCTTC.

The chain is built from TRBV19 and TRBJ2-4; TRBD1 aligns across 8 bases. V trimming: 3 bases; J trimming: 13 bases; junction bases outside the gene matches: 20. CDR1 and CDR2 from the germline V gene are LNHDA and SQIVND (reference sequence). The CDR3 contains 17 residues. Here the CDR3 DNA reads TGTGCCAGTAGTATGGGCTCCTCGATAGTGCAGGGGGCGGAGCAGTACTTC. It translates to CASSMGSSIVQGAEQYF.

The rearrangement uses TRBV27 and TRBJ1-5, with D unresolved. Germline lookup yields CDR1 MNHEY and CDR2 SMNVEV (reference sequence). This CDR3 has 11 residues. The V gene lost 4 bases and the J gene lost 9 bases, with 7 bases spanning the gap. In DNA, the CDR3 is TGTGCCAGCAGTTCCCCTATGCCCCAGCATTTT. Its protein is CASSSPMPQHF.

V gene TRBV6-5 combines with J gene TRBJ2-3; 8 bases match TRBD1. Germline CDR1 reads MNHEY; CDR2 reads SVGAGI. This CDR3 region has 16 residues. J was trimmed by 7 bases and V by 0 bases; bases with no gene match: 9. The CDR3 reads CASSYSGDRSLNTQYF. CDR3 in DNA: TGTGCCAGCAGTTACTCGGGGGACAGGTCCCTGAATACGCAGTATTTT.

A few counts support this clone. This chain uses TRBV19 with TRBJ1-6; no definite D call. V was pared by 10 bases and J by 8 bases, with 12 bases between. The CDR3 is 12 residues long. CDR1 is LNHDA and CDR2 is SQIVND in the germline V gene (reference sequence). CDR3 sequence (DNA): TGTGCCATCGGCGACCGGGATTCACCCCTCCACTTT. Translated, it gives CAIGDRDSPLHF.

The chain recombines TRBV7-9 with TRBJ2-3, with D unresolved. The CDR3 totals 13 residues. The V and J ends lost 7 bases and 2 bases respectively, with 10 bases between them. Germline-derived CDR1 and CDR2 are SEHNR and FQNEAQ (reference sequence). The CDR3 is CASTPGYTDTQYF. In nucleotides, the CDR3 is TGTGCCAGCACCCCCGGGTACACAGATACGCAGTATTTT.

This sequence joins TRBV29-1 and TRBJ1-3, with D uncertain. Germline loops: CDR1 SQVTM, CDR2 ANQGSEA. The CDR3 is 11 amino acids. V dropped 3 bases and J dropped 4 bases, with 4 bases sitting between them. The CDR3 DNA sequence: TGCAGCGTTGACGCGGGAAACACCATATATTTT. It is translated as CSVDAGNTIYF.

The V gene is TRBV2, the J gene TRBJ2-1; perhaps TRBD1 as D (6 bases). CDR3 length: 13 amino acids. V was trimmed by 0 bases and J by 6 bases, leaving 6 bases between them. Germline CDR1 is SNHLY and CDR2 is FYNNEI. CDR3 sequence reads: CASSEAGGNEQFF. CDR3 nucleotides: TGTGCCAGCAGTGAAGCAGGGGGCAATGAGCAGTTCTTC.

CDR3 bases: TGTGCCAGCAGCCCAGAATCCTACGAGCAGTACTTC. It specifies CASSPESYEQYF. The chain joins TRBV7-6 to TRBJ2-7; D not certain. Looked up from germline, CDR1 is SGHVS and CDR2 is FNYEAQ. Trimming took off 5 bases at V and 1 base at J, with 6 bases between the two ends. The CDR3 sequence is 12 residues long.

This chain connects TRBV4-1 to TRBJ1-2; D might be TRBD1 (6 bases). Germline V gives CDR1 MGHRA, CDR2 YSYEKL. V was pared by 1 base and J by 4 bases, with 16 bases between. This CDR3 has 16 amino acids. CDR3 amino acids: CASSQVTARGLYGYTF. For the CDR3, the DNA is TGCGCCAGCAGCCAAGTTACGGCCAGGGGCCTCTATGGCTACACCTTC.

The chain combines TRBV19 with TRBJ2-1, with 8 bases matching TRBD2. Germline V gene data show CDR1 as LNHDA and CDR2 as SQIVND (reference sequence). V lost 5 bases to trimming and J lost 7 bases; unmatched junction nucleotides: 7. CDR3 size: 14 residues. In nucleotides, the CDR3 is TGTGCCAGTAGTTCCTTGGTAGCGGGGAATGAGCAGTTCTTC. Encoded protein: CASSSLVAGNEQFF.

The rearrangement uses TRBV28 and TRBJ1-2; the D gene is possibly TRBD1 (6 bases). Germline V gives CDR1 MDHEN, CDR2 SYDVKM. This CDR3 has 12 residues. Trimming removed 6 bases from V and 8 bases from J, with 13 bases in between. CDR3 in amino acids: CASRLGGGGYTF. In DNA form, the CDR3 reads TGTGCCAGCAGGCTAGGGGGGGGAGGCTACACCTTC.

The sample holds a few counts of this clone. The rearrangement joins TRBV7-3 to TRBJ1-1, with a weak D call TRBD1 (5 bases). Germline V CDR1 and CDR2: SGHTA, FQGTGA. V was trimmed by 5 bases and J by 0 bases, leaving 7 bases between them. This CDR3 is built from 13 residues. In DNA, the CDR3 is TGTGCCAGCAGCCAAGGGGTGAACACTGAAGCTTTCTTT. Protein sequence: CASSQGVNTEAFF.

The J gene is TRBJ1-3, the V gene TRBV5-1; the D is unclear. This CDR3 region has 15 residues. V shed 1 base and J shed 8 bases, with 16 bases lying between them. Germline V gives CDR1 SGHRS, CDR2 YFSETQ. CDR3 DNA: TGCGCCAGCAGCTTGAGCTCATTCTCCGGGGACACCATATATTTT. Translating gives CASSLSSFSGDTIYF.

This clone was picked up one time. J is TRBJ1-1 and V is TRBV5-6; D uncertain. Trimming took off 5 bases at V and 3 bases at J, with 20 bases between the two ends. From germline, CDR1 is SGHDT and CDR2 YYEEEE. This CDR3 is built from 16 residues. The CDR3, as DNA: TGTGCCAGCAGTGGTGCGGTCCGGTTTTGGGACACTGAAGCTTTCTTT. Residues: CASSGAVRFWDTEAFF. The whole variable domain, remainder taken from reference TRBV5-6 and TRBJ1-1, is DAGVTQSPTHLIKTRGQQVTLRCSPKSGHDTVSWYQQALGQGPQFIFQYYEEEERQRGNFPDRFSGHQFPNYSSELNVNALLLGDSALYLCASSGAVRFWDTEAFFGQGTRLTVV.

The chain recombines TRBV6-1 with TRBJ2-5; 9 bases are a match to TRBD1. CDR3 size: 14 residues. Germline V lookup: CDR1 MNHNS, CDR2 SASEGT. The trim removed 8 bases at V and 5 bases at J, leaving 9 bases unmatched. CDR3 in DNA: TGTGCCAGCCACCCCGCGGGGACAGGGGAGACCCAGTACTTC. This codes for CASHPAGTGETQYF.

V and J are TRBV11-3 and TRBJ2-5, with a possible D match to TRBD1 (6 bases). Germline V gives CDR1 SGHNT, CDR2 YENEEA. V was trimmed by 1 base and J by 1 base, leaving 7 bases between them. CDR3 length: 14 amino acids. The CDR3 sequence is CASSLGTAQETQYF. The CDR3 nucleotides read TGTGCCAGCAGCTTAGGGACAGCCCAAGAGACCCAGTACTTC.

The V and J genes are TRBV27 and TRBJ2-7, with TRBD1 identical over 8 bases. Germline assignment: CDR1 MNHEY and CDR2 SMNVEV (reference sequence). J gave up 0 bases and V 4 bases, and 5 bases lay outside the gene matches. There are 15 residues in the CDR3. The CDR3 nucleotides are TGTGCCAGCAGTTCGGCAGGGGGCCTCTCCTACGAGCAGTACTTC. It yields the protein CASSSAGGLSYEQYF.

In its sample, this clone was seen once. The V call is TRBV6-5, the J call TRBJ1-3, with D hard to call. The CDR3 extends over 16 amino acids. The V end lost 0 bases, the J end lost 1 base, and 10 bases lay between the germline ends. Germline V lookup: CDR1 MNHEY, CDR2 SVGAGI. CDR3 residues: CASSYSRGESGNTIYF. The CDR3 bases are TGTGCCAGCAGTTACTCCAGAGGCGAATCTGGAAACACCATATATTTT.